One sample yielded the 12 T cell receptor beta chains listed below, sequenced in a study of long-term antiretroviral therapy in people with HIV. An immunoSEQ assay, version v3.0, was performed at survey level. The assay was immunoSEQ multiplex PCR, and TCRdb's table has in-frame clones only and misses some. Among nearly 25,000 clones, approximately 80% were seen once, and the ten largest hold roughly 2.3%. Sequencing used unsorted PBMCs, obtained 3 years after starting antiretroviral therapy. These receptors came from a man aged 45-65 years with HIV.

This chain joins TRBV11-2 and TRBJ1-3; perhaps TRBD1 as D (5 bases). Trimming took 1 base from V and 10 from J, leaving 17 bases between them. Germline V CDR1 and CDR2: SGHAT, FQNNGV. This CDR3 has 15 amino acids. In nucleotides, the CDR3 is TGTGCCAGCAGCTTAGTAACCGGGGCGCCCGCTACCATATATTTT. Translated, it gives CASSLVTGAPATIYF.

The chain has TRBV13 and TRBJ2-1, with TRBD2 matching over 11 bases. Looked up from germline, CDR1 is PRHDT and CDR2 is FYEKMQ (reference sequence). The CDR3 contains 16 residues. V trimming: 4 bases; J trimming: 2 bases; junction bases outside the gene matches: 4. CDR3 in amino acids: CASSSGTSGPYNEQFF. The CDR3 region has the DNA TGTGCCAGCAGCTCCGGGACTAGCGGACCCTACAATGAGCAGTTCTTC.

The V and J genes are TRBV7-2 and TRBJ2-3; the match to TRBD2 covers 7 bases. Trimming took 1 base from V and 1 from J; bases not matched to a gene: 8. The CDR3 loop spans 17 amino acids. From germline, CDR1 is SGHTA and CDR2 FQGNSA. The CDR3 nucleotides read TGTGCCAGCAGCTTAGTTTTCAGACGGGGGGGCACAGATACGCAGTATTTT. Protein: CASSLVFRRGGTDTQYF.

The V gene is TRBV19, the J gene TRBJ2-3; no firm D call. Trimming took 3 bases from V and 2 from J, leaving 6 bases between them. CDR3 length equals 13 residues. CDR1 and CDR2 (germline): LNHDA, SQIVND (reference sequence). The CDR3 nucleotides are TGTGCCAGTAGTATCCAGGCCACAGATACGCAGTATTTT. Amino acids: CASSIQATDTQYF.

This chain connects TRBV10-3 to TRBJ2-1; D not certain. Trimming cost V 2 bases and J 5 bases, with 7 bases left between them. This CDR3 spans 13 amino acids. CDR1 and CDR2 from the germline V gene are ENHRY and SYGVKD. The CDR3 coding sequence is TGTGCCATCAGTGAGGTCCGCCACAATGAGCAGTTCTTC. This translates into CAISEVRHNEQFF.

This clone was recorded a few times. The V and J genes are TRBV5-5 and TRBJ2-1; TRBD1 is a possible D gene (6 bases). Germline CDR1 and CDR2: SGHKS and YYEKEE (reference sequence). Between the trimmed V and J ends, which lost 4 bases and 4 bases, there was a span of 9 bases. The CDR3 is made up of 13 amino acids. This CDR3 is CASSQDSYNEQFF. The CDR3 DNA reads TGTGCCAGCAGCCAGGACAGTTACAATGAGCAGTTCTTC.

V gene TRBV6-5 combines with J gene TRBJ2-6; D possibly corresponds to TRBD2 (6 bases). CDR3 size: 12 residues. Germline CDR1 reads MNHEY; CDR2 reads SVGAGI. Trimming took 5 bases from V and 12 from J, leaving 11 bases between them. CDR3: CASSHRDSVLTF. The CDR3 DNA reads as TGTGCCAGCAGTCACCGGGACTCCGTCCTGACTTTC.

This CDR3 reads CAISDPGQAFNQPQHF. The DNA of the CDR3 is TGTGCCATCAGTGACCCGGGACAGGCCTTCAATCAGCCCCAGCATTTT. The J gene is TRBJ1-5, the V gene TRBV10-3, with 8 bases that match TRBD1. The V gene end was trimmed by 3 bases and the J gene end by 3 bases; junction bases not matched to a gene: 7. Germline V gives CDR1 ENHRY, CDR2 SYGVKD. This CDR3 is built from 16 residues.

The chain is built from TRBV6-5 and TRBJ2-3, with D perhaps TRBD2 (6 bases). CDR3 size: 14 residues. Germline V gene sequence: CDR1 MNHEY, CDR2 SVGAGI. Deletions cut 6 bases from V and 4 bases from J, with 14 bases between. As DNA, the CDR3 is TGTGCCAGCAGCTTGGGTTGGGGGGCAGATACGCAGTATTTT. Amino acids: CASSLGWGADTQYF.

The chain joins TRBV18 to TRBJ2-2; tentative D call: TRBD1 (6 bases). This CDR3 is built from 12 residues. V was shortened by 6 bases and J by 9 bases, with 11 bases between the two germline ends. Germline V CDR1 and CDR2: KGHSH, LQKENI. The CDR3 coding sequence is TGTGCCAGCTCGAGACAGGTGCGGGAGCTGTTTTTT. Protein sequence: CASSRQVRELFF.

In this sample, this clone turned up a few times. The V and J genes are TRBV7-9 and TRBJ2-7; D unclear. V lost 2 bases, J lost 2 bases, and 19 bases lay in between. The CDR3 has 17 amino acids. Looked up from germline, CDR1 is SEHNR and CDR2 is FQNEAQ (reference sequence). As DNA, the CDR3 is TGTGCCAGCAGCTTAACTTCGGCTAGATCCTCGACCTACGAGCAGTACTTC. This translates into CASSLTSARSSTYEQYF.

J is TRBJ2-7 and V is TRBV28; no definite D call. Trimming removed 4 bases at V and 2 bases at J, with 15 bases between. The length of the CDR3 is 15 residues. Germline V gene lookup returns CDR1 MDHEN and CDR2 SYDVKM. CDR3 amino acids: CASSSPNLNPYEQYF. In DNA, the CDR3 is TGTGCCAGCAGTTCACCAAACCTTAACCCCTACGAGCAGTACTTC.